This T cell receptor beta chain was observed in a study of breast tumors, draining lymph nodes, adjacent tissues. Points from the study as a whole: Findings are consistent with lymph node origin and intratumoral expansion of most tumor T cells.

This clonotype was found a few times. The antigen remains undetermined. CDR1 and CDR2 (germline): MNHEY, SMNVEV (reference sequence). This CDR3 is 14 amino acids long. The ends were cut back, 2 bases at V and 8 bases at J, with 15 bases in the middle. Samples came from axillary lymph nodes draining the breast cancer. A single record per CDR3 protein comes from TCRdb applying MiXCR to the multiplex PCR reads. The sample lists around 170,000 distinct CDR3 sequences; approximately 30% were seen once. This TCR was sampled from a female donor with breast cancer. Some clones in this sample may be carry-over from other donors' samples. The rearrangement links TRBV27 to TRBJ1-2; D remains ambiguous. The sequencing input was axillary lymph node tissue. The CDR3 coding sequence is TGTGCCAGCAGTTTAAGCAAGATGTCAGCGGGCTACACCTTC. Its protein product is CASSLSKMSAGYTF.